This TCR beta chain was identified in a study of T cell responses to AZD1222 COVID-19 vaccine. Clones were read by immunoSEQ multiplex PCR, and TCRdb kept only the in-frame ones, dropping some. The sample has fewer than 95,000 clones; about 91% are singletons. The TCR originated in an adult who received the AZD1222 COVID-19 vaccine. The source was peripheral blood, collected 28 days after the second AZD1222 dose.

The CDR3 loop reads CASYTGTDKTGELFF. The CDR3 region has the DNA TGTGCCAGTTACACCGGGACAGATAAAACCGGGGAGCTGTTTTTT. The chain recombines TRBV28 with TRBJ2-2; TRBD1 matches at 7 bases. The CDR3 loop spans 15 amino acids. The germline V gene has CDR1 MDHEN and CDR2 SYDVKM. Trimming removed 9 bases from V and 5 bases from J; junction bases left unmatched: 12.